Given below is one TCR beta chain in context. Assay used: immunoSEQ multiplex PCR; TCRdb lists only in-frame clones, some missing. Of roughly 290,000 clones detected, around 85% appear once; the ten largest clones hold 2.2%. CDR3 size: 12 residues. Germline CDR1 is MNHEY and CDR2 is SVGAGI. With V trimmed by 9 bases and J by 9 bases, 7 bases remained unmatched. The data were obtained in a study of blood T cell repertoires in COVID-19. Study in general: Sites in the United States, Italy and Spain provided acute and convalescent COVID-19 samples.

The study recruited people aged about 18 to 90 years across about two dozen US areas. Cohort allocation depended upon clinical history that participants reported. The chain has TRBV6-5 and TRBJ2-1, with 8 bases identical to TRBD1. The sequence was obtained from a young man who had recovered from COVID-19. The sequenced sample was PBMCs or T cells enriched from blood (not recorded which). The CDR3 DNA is TGTGCCAGTCACAGGGGGTACGGTGAGCAGTTCTTC. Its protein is CASHRGYGEQFF.